Sequencing of this TCR beta chain was carried out in a study of OX40 agonist ivuxolimab in advanced cancers. Findings and caveats of the study: Antigens targeted by the expanded peripheral T cells were not determined.

V lost 2 bases and J lost 10, with 9 bases in between. The CDR3 extends over 11 amino acids. In germline, CDR1 is SQVTM, CDR2 ANQGSEA. Libraries were prepared by immunoSEQ multiplex PCR; TCRdb keeps only in-frame clonotypes and omits some of them. In the table there are just over 80,000 clones, around nine tenths of which are singletons. Note on this clone: Its target is unknown.

The specimen comprised CD4+ or CD8+ T cells sorted from blood, sampled in a trial of the OX40 agonist ivuxolimab. The sequence was obtained from an adult with an advanced solid tumor such as melanoma, head and neck, liver or kidney cancer. The rearrangement links TRBV29-1 to TRBJ2-1, with D possibly matching TRBD1 (5 bases). For the CDR3, the DNA is TGCAGCGTTGAAACAGGCGGAGAGCAGTTCTTC. Its protein is CSVETGGEQFF.